A selection of T cell receptor beta chains follows, all from one sample in a study of CD8+ T cells in alopecia areata. Clones were read by immunoSEQ multiplex PCR, and TCRdb kept only the in-frame ones, dropping some. The sample has 200,000 or so clones, roughly 44% seen once. The sequencing here drew on CD4+ T cells sorted from blood, taken at approximately week 36, from a patient treated with tofacitinib. All receptors derive from a human donor with alopecia areata. The CDR3 runs from the conserved cysteine through the conserved F or W. Each record gives: V gene, CDR3 protein.

TRBV9 | CASSVRTSGGDEQFF
TRBV4-2 | CASSQGSRTLYEQYF
TRBV29-1 | CSALTGVNTGELFF
TRBV11-2 | CASSPSPGTETQYF
TRBV4-3 | CASSPRTQGTDTQYF
TRBV5-4 | CASSLPAWETQYF
TRBV11-2 | CASSLRVSNTGELFF
TRBV6-5 | CASSLLINQPQHF
TRBV7-2 | CASSTSTDTQYF
TRBV7-2 | CASSLNSPGQELKYF
TRBV23-1 | CASSQFSEGPNEKLFF
TRBV19 | CASSIVARPSNQPQHF
TRBV13 | CASSQNTDTQYF
TRBV7-3 | CASSLIGGRDTEQFF
TRBV4-3 | CASSQEGRQLNEQFF
TRBV5-1 | CASRGSTDTQYF
TRBV30 | CAWKRGTNYGYTF
TRBV29-1 | CSVDGRGDYGYTF
TRBV5-4 | CASSSIAGDGDEQYF
TRBV7-9 | CASSLVGTGNEQFF
TRBV27 | CASSLQGRNDGYTF
TRBV5-6 | CASSPVGREQYF